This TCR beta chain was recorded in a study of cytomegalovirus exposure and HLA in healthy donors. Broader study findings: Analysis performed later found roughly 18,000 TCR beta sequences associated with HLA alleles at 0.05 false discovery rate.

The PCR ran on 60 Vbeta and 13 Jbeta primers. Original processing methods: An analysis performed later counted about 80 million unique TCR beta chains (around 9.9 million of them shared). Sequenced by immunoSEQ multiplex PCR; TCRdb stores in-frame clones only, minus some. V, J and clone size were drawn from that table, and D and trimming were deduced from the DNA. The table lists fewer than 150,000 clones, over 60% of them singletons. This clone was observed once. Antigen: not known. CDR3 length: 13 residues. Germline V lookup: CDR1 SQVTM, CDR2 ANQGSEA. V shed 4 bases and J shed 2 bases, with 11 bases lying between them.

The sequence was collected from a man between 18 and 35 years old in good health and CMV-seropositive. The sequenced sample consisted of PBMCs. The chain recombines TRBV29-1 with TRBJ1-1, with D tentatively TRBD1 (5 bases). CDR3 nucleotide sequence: TGCAGCGTTGCTCAGGGTAGCAACACTGAAGCTTTCTTT. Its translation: CSVAQGSNTEAFF.